A single sample is the source of the 14 T cell receptor beta chains below, sequenced in a study of blood T cell repertoires in COVID-19. Repertoires were generated with immunoSEQ multiplex PCR, while TCRdb's copy carries only in-frame clones and drops some. The sample carries over 100,000 clones, around four fifths recorded once. Sequencing was done on a sample of peripheral blood. All receptors derive from a human donor in a cohort sampled during active COVID-19.

The V call is TRBV27, the J call TRBJ1-2, with 8 bases that match TRBD1. J was trimmed by 7 bases and V by 3 bases; bases with no gene match: 10. Germline V gives CDR1 MNHEY, CDR2 SMNVEV (reference sequence). The CDR3 has 15 residues. The CDR3 nucleotides are TGTGCCAGCAGTTTCACGACAGGGGTCAGAGGTGGCTACACCTTC. This translates into CASSFTTGVRGGYTF.

This clone was recorded a few times. The chain is built from TRBV5-1 and TRBJ2-1; TRBD2 agrees at 12 bases. CDR1 and CDR2 from the germline V gene are SGHRS and YFSETQ. The ends lost 5 bases at V and 6 bases at J; junction bases unmatched: 15. The CDR3 runs 18 residues. The CDR3 DNA reads TGCGCCAGCAGGGGACTAGCGGGCAAAGACCGCACGGGCAATGAGCAGTTCTTC. As protein: CASRGLAGKDRTGNEQFF.

This clone appeared a few times. CDR3 loop: CASSLASGDTEAFF. CDR3 sequence (DNA): TGTGCCAGCAGCTTGGCGTCAGGGGACACTGAAGCTTTCTTT. The V gene is TRBV5-5, the J gene TRBJ1-1, with D possibly being TRBD1 (6 bases). The CDR3 is made up of 14 amino acids. CDR1 is SGHKS and CDR2 is YYEKEE in the germline V gene (reference sequence). Trimming took off 0 bases at V and 3 bases at J, with 9 bases between the two ends.

This chain connects TRBV18 to TRBJ2-3, with a possible D match to TRBD2 (7 bases). Between the trimmed V and J ends, which lost 6 bases and 0 bases, there was a span of 16 bases. The germline V gene encodes CDR1 KGHSH and CDR2 LQKENI. The CDR3 is made up of 16 amino acids. This chain's CDR3 is CASSPTRGGSTDTQYF. CDR3 sequence (DNA): TGTGCCAGCTCGCCCACGAGGGGGGGTAGCACAGATACGCAGTATTTT.

The chain employs TRBV6-6 and TRBJ1-5, with 10 bases fitting TRBD1. The V segment lost 5 bases and the J segment 3 bases; nucleotides outside the gene matches: 13. Germline CDR1 MNHNY, CDR2 SVGAGI (reference sequence). This CDR3 has 18 residues. The CDR3 sequence is CASSQRTGGSWDNQPQHF. CDR3 DNA: TGTGCCAGCAGTCAGAGGACAGGGGGGAGTTGGGACAATCAGCCCCAGCATTTT.

The V call is TRBV3-1 (or the pseudogene TRBV3-2), the J call TRBJ2-5; 10 bases are a match to TRBD2. The CDR3 spans 15 residues. The germline gives CDR1 LGHDT, CDR2 YNNKEL (reference sequence). Trimming at V came to 1 base and at J to 2 bases, leaving 1 base not matched to a gene. The CDR3 protein is CASSQASGGQETQYF. The CDR3 nucleotides read TGTGCCAGCAGCCAAGCTAGCGGGGGACAAGAGACCCAGTACTTC.

The V call is TRBV15, the J call TRBJ2-5; 8 positions match TRBD1. Per germline, CDR1 LNHNV and CDR2 YYDKDF (reference sequence). The CDR3 runs 16 residues. V gave up 0 bases and J gave up 5 bases; unmatched junction bases: 8. CDR3 amino acids: CATSRDLGQGRETQYF. The CDR3 DNA follows: TGTGCCACCAGCAGAGATCTCGGACAGGGACGCGAGACCCAGTACTTC.

The chain's CDR3 is CASSEKGLAGDTDTQYF. CDR3 in DNA: TGTGCCAGCTCCGAAAAGGGACTAGCGGGGGACACAGATACGCAGTATTTT. This chain joins TRBV5-6 and TRBJ2-3; 14 positions agree with TRBD2. Trimming took 7 bases from V and 2 from J; bases not matched to a gene: 9. CDR3 length: 17 residues. Germline V gene sequence: CDR1 SGHDT, CDR2 YYEEEE.

The J gene is TRBJ1-2, the V gene TRBV28; D perhaps matches TRBD1 (5 bases). Trimming left V 6 bases short and J 5 bases short, with 13 bases between. The germline V gene encodes CDR1 MDHEN and CDR2 SYDVKM. The CDR3 has 13 amino acids. The CDR3 DNA follows: TGTGCCAGCAGCCTCAGCAGGGCTTATGGCTACACCTTC. Residues: CASSLSRAYGYTF.

The chain employs TRBV11-3 and TRBJ2-3, with TRBD2 matching over 7 bases. CDR1 SGHNT and CDR2 YENEEA come from the germline V gene. V shed 2 bases, J shed 5 bases, and the junction held 4 bases outside the gene matches. This CDR3 region has 14 residues. The CDR3 is CASSLRGEEDTQYF. CDR3 nucleotide sequence: TGTGCCAGCAGCTTACGGGGGGAAGAAGATACGCAGTATTTT.

The V call is TRBV6-2 or TRBV6-3, the J call TRBJ2-2; possibly TRBD1 for D (6 bases). Trimming removed 0 bases at V and 4 bases at J, with 12 bases between. Germline lookup yields CDR1 MNHEY and CDR2 SVGEGT. CDR3 length equals 16 residues. CDR3 sequence (DNA): TGTGCCAGCAGTTACTCGCCAGGGGCCCTCACCGGGGAGCTGTTTTTT. Its protein product is CASSYSPGALTGELFF.

Comment on this clone: Other DNA sequences from this sample encode an identical CDR3 as well. V is TRBV6-5 and J is TRBJ1-1; a weak D match, TRBD1 (5 bases). Trimming removed 6 bases from V and 11 bases from J, with 25 bases in between. There are 15 residues in the CDR3. Germline V lookup: CDR1 MNHEY, CDR2 SVGAGI. CDR3 nucleotides: TGTGCCAGCAGCCGGGACGGGAGGAGGGGTAGTGAGGCTTTCTTT. This sequence encodes CASSRDGRRGSEAFF.

There are a few counts of this clone. The V gene is TRBV25-1, the J gene TRBJ2-7; TRBD1 matches at 9 bases. V trimming: 3 bases; J trimming: 5 bases; junction bases outside the gene matches: 8. Per germline, CDR1 MGHDK and CDR2 SYGVNS. There are 15 residues in the CDR3. The CDR3 reads CASSDTGTGNDEQYF. DNA for the CDR3: TGTGCCAGCAGTGACACCGGGACAGGGAATGACGAGCAGTACTTC.

This clone was seen only once. This chain uses TRBV7-3 with TRBJ2-5; D unclear. Per germline, CDR1 SGHTA and CDR2 FQGTGA. Trimming stripped 0 bases from V and 5 bases from J, with 7 bases between. CDR3 length: 13 residues. CDR3 nucleotides: TGTGCCAGCAGCTTAACTCCCCGGGAGACCCAGTACTTC. It specifies CASSLTPRETQYF.